This TCR beta chain was observed in a study of shared clonotypes between healthy human individuals. This was a deep-level run. How the authors handled the data: With immunoSEQ giving junction-only sequences and no quality scores, filtering differed. TCRdb's copy holds only in-frame clones and misses some; the assay was immunoSEQ multiplex PCR. That table furnishes V, J and clone size, whereas the DNA furnished D and trimming. Counted here are roughly 810,000 clones, about 97% occurring once; the ten biggest clones make up less than 0.25%. Comment on this clone: Its specificity is not known.

Findings of the study overall: Compared with clonotypes that all four donors shared, non-shared clonotypes had lower generation probabilities. Only blood samples were collected, and tissue repertoires likely differ.

The germline V and J ends were trimmed by 1 base and 6 bases, with 23 bases remaining between them. From germline, CDR1 is SQVTM and CDR2 ANQGSEA. The CDR3 totals 17 residues. The naive CD8 subset, CD45RO-negative cells positively selected for CCR7, excluded terminally differentiated effector memory CD45RA+ cells. The source of this sequence is a man between 25 and 39 years old in good health. The rearrangement uses TRBV29-1 and TRBJ2-3; D not certain. Sequenced sample: naive CD8+ T cells sorted from blood. CDR3: CSVEGNVARWQADTQYF. Written as DNA, the CDR3 is TGCAGCGTTGAAGGGAATGTAGCCCGATGGCAGGCGGATACGCAGTATTTT.